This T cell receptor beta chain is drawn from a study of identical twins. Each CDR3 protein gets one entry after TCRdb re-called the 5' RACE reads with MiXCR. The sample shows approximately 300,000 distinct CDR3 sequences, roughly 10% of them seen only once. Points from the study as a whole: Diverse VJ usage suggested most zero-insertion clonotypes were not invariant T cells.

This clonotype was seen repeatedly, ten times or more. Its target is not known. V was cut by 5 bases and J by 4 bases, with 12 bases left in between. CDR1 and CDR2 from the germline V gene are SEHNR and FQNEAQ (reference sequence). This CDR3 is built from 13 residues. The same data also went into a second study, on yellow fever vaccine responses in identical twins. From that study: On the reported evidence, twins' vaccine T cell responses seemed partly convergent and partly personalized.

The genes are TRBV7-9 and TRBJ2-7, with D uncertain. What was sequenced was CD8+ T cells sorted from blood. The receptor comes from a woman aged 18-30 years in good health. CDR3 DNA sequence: TGTGCCAGCAGCCCTGAGTCTCGTTACGAGCAGTACTTC. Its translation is CASSPESRYEQYF. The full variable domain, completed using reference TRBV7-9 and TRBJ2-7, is DTGVSQNPRHKITKRGQNVTFRCDPISEHNRLYWYRQTLGQGPEFLTYFQNEAQLEKSRLLSDRFSAERPKGSFSTLEIQRTEQGDSAMYLCASSPESRYEQYFGPGTRLTVT.